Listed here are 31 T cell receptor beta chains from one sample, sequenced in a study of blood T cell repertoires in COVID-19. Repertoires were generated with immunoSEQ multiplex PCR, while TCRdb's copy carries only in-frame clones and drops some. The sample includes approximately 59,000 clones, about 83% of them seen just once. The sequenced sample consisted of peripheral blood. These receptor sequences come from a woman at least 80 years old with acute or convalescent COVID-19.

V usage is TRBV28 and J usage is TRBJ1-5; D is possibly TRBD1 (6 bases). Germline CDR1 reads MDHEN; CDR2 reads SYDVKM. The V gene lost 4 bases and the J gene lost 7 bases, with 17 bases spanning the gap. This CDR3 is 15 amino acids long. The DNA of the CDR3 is TGTGCCAGCAGTTCTGGGACACCAGGCAGGCAGCCCCAGCATTTT. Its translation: CASSSGTPGRQPQHF.

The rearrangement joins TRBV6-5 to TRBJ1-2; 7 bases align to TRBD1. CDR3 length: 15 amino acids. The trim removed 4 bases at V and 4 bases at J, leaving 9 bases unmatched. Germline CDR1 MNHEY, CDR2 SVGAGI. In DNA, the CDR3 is TGTGCCAGCAGTTCCGGGGGCAGGGGGTCCTATGGCTACACCTTC. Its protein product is CASSSGGRGSYGYTF.

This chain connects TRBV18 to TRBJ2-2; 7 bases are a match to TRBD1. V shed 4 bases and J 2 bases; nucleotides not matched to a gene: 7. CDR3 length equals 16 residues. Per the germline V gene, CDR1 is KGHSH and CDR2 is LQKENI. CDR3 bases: TGTGCCAGCTCACTTTCGGGACAGAGTAACACCGGGGAGCTGTTTTTT. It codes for CASSLSGQSNTGELFF.

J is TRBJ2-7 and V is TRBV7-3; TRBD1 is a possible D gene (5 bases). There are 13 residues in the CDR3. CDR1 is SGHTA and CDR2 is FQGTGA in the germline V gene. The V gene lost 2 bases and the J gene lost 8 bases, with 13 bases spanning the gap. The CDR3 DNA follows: TGTGCCAGCAGCTTAGACTTTGCAGGGCAGCAGTACTTC. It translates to CASSLDFAGQQYF.

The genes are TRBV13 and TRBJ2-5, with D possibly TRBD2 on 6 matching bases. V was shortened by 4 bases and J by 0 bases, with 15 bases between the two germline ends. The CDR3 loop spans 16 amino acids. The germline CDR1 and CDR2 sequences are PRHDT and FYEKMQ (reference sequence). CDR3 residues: CASSSEGTGYQETQYF. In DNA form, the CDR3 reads TGTGCCAGCAGCTCGGAGGGGACCGGCTACCAAGAGACCCAGTACTTC.

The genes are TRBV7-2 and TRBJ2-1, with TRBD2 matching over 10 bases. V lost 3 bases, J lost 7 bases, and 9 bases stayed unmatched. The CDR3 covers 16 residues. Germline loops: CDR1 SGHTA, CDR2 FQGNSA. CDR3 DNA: TGTGCCAGCAGCTTCTCTTTGAGCGGGAGGGCGAATGAGCAGTTCTTC. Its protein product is CASSFSLSGRANEQFF. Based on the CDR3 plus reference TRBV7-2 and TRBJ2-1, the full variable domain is GAGVSQSPSNKVTEKGKDVELRCDPISGHTALYWYRQSLGQGLEFLIYFQGNSAPDKSGLPSDRFSAERTGGSVSTLTIQRTQQEDSAVYLCASSFSLSGRANEQFFGPGTRLTVL.

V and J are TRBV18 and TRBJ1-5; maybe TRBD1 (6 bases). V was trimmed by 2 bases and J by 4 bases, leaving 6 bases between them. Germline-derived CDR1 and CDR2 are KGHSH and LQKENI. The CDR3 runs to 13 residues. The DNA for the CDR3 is TGTGCCAGCTCACCAACAGGGAATCAGCCCCAGCATTTT. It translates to CASSPTGNQPQHF.

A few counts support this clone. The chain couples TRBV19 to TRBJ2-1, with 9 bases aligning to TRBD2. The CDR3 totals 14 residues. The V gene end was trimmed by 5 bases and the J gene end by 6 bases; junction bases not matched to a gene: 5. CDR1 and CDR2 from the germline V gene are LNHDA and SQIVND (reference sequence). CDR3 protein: CASSSLAGRNEQFF. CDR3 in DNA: TGTGCCAGTAGTTCTCTAGCGGGGCGCAATGAGCAGTTCTTC.

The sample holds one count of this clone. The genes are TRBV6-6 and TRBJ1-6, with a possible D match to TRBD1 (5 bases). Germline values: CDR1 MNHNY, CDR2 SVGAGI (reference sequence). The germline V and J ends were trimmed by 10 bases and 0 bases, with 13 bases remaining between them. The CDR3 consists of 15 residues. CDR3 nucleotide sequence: TGTGCCACCCTCGGCGACAGCTCCTATAATTCACCCCTCCACTTT. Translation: CATLGDSSYNSPLHF.

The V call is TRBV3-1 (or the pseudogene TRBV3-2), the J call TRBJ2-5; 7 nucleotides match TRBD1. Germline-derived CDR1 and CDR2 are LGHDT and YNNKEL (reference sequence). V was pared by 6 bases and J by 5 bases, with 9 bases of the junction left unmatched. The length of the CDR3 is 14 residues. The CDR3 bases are TGTGCCAGCAGTAGGACAGGAACAGGGGAGACCCAGTACTTC. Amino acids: CASSRTGTGETQYF.

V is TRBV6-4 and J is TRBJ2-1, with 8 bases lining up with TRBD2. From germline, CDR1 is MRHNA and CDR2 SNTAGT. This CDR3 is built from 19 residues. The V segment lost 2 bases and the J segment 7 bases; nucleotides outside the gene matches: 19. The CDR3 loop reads CASSDPQYEREILLNEQFF. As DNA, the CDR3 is TGTGCCAGCAGTGACCCGCAATATGAGCGGGAGATTCTGTTGAATGAGCAGTTCTTC.

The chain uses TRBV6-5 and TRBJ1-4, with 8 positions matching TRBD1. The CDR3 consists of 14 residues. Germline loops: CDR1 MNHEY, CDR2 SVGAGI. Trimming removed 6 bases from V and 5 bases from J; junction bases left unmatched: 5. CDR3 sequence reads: CASSRGQANEKLFF. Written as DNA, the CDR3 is TGTGCCAGCAGCCGGGGACAGGCGAATGAAAAACTGTTTTTT.

The CDR3 here is CASSRLAGINEQFF. CDR3 nucleotides: TGTGCCAGCAGTAGACTAGCGGGGATCAATGAGCAGTTCTTC. The V gene is TRBV6-4, the J gene TRBJ2-1, with 11 bases lining up with TRBD2. In germline, CDR1 is MRHNA, CDR2 SNTAGT. This CDR3 has 14 residues. J was trimmed by 6 bases and V by 5 bases; bases with no gene match: 3.

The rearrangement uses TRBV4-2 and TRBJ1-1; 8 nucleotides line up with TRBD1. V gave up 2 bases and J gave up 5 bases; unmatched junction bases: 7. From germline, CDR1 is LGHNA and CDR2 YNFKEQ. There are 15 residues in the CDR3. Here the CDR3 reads CASSQFDRGGTEAFF. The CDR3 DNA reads TGTGCCAGCAGCCAATTTGACAGGGGAGGTACTGAAGCTTTCTTT.

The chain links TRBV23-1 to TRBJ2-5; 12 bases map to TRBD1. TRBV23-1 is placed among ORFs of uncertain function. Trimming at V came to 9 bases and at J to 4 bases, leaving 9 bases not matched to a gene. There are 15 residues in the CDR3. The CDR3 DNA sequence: TGCGCCAGGACCTCCGGGACAGGGGGCAGAGAGACCCAGTACTTC. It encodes CARTSGTGGRETQYF.

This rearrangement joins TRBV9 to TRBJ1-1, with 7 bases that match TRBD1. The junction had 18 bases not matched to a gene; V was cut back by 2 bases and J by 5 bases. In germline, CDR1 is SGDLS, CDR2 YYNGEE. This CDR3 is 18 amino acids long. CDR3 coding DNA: TGTGCCAGCAGCGTGGGGGGTATCGACAGGGTTCGTGAGACTGAAGCTTTCTTT. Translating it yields CASSVGGIDRVRETEAFF.

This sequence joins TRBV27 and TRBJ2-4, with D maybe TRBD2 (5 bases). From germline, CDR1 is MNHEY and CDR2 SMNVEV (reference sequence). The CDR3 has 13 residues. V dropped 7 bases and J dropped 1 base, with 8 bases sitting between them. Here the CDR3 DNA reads TGTGCCAGCACTTCGGGGGCCAAAAACATTCAGTACTTC. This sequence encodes CASTSGAKNIQYF.

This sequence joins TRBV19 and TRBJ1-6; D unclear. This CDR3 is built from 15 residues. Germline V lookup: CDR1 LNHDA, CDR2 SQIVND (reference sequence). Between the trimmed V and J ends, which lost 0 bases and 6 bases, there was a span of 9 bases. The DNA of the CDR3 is TGTGCCAGTAGTATAGAGCGCCACGGTAATTCACCCCTCCACTTT. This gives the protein CASSIERHGNSPLHF.

CDR3 loop: CASSPSRSNTGELFF. CDR3 nucleotides: TGTGCCAGCTCACCGTCTAGATCGAACACCGGGGAGCTGTTTTTT. V gene TRBV18 combines with J gene TRBJ2-2; D is uncertain. The CDR3 consists of 15 residues. Trimming took off 3 bases at V and 0 bases at J, with 8 bases between the two ends. Germline values: CDR1 KGHSH, CDR2 LQKENI.

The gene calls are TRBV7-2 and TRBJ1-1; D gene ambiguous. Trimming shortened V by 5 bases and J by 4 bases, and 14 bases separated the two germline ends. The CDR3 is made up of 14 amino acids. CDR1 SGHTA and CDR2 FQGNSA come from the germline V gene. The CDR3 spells CASSPRGASTEAFF. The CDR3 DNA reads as TGTGCCAGCAGCCCCCGGGGAGCAAGCACTGAAGCTTTCTTT.

CDR3 DNA sequence: TGTGCCATCGGGGGGACCAACCTAAATGGCTACACCTTC. Its protein is CAIGGTNLNGYTF. The chain combines TRBV10-3 with TRBJ1-2, with D perhaps matching TRBD1 (5 bases). The CDR3 totals 13 residues. The V end was cut by 8 bases, the J end by 6 bases, with 16 bases between. Germline V gene sequence: CDR1 ENHRY, CDR2 SYGVKD.

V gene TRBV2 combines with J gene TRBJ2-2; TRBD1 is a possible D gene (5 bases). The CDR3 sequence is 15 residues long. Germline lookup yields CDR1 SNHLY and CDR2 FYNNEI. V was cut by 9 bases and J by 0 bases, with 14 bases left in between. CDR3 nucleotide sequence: TGTGCCAGGGGAACAGGTTTAACGAACACCGGGGAGCTGTTTTTT. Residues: CARGTGLTNTGELFF.

The CDR3 is CSVPGGYEQYF. The CDR3 nucleotides read TGCAGCGTGCCCGGGGGCTACGAGCAGTACTTC. This chain connects TRBV29-1 to TRBJ2-7; tentative D call: TRBD2 (6 bases). The CDR3 is made up of 11 amino acids. Trimming left V 6 bases short and J 3 bases short, with 9 bases between. Germline loops: CDR1 SQVTM, CDR2 ANQGSEA.

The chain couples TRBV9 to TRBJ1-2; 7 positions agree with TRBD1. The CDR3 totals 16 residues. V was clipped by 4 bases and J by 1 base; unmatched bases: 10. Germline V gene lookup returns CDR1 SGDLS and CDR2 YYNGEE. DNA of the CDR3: TGTGCCAGCAGCCCCTCCACCGGGACAGTTAACTATGGCTACACCTTC. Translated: CASSPSTGTVNYGYTF.

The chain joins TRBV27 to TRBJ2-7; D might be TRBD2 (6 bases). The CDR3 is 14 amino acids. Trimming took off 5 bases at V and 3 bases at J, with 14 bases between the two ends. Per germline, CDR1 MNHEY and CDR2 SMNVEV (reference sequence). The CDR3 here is CASSTGGLFYEQYF. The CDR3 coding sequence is TGTGCCAGCAGTACTGGAGGGTTGTTCTACGAGCAGTACTTC.

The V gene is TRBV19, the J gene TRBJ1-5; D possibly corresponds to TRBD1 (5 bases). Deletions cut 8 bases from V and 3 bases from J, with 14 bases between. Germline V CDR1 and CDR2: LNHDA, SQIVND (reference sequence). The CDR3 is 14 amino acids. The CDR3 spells CASDDRRSNQPQHF. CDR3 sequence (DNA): TGTGCCAGTGACGACAGACGTTCCAATCAGCCCCAGCATTTT.

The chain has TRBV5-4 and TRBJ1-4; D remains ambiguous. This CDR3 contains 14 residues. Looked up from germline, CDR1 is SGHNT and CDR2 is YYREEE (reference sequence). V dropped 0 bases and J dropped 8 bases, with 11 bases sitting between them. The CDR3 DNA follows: TGTGCCAGCAGCTTGGGAGGCCAGAGGGAAAAACTGTTTTTT. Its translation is CASSLGGQREKLFF.

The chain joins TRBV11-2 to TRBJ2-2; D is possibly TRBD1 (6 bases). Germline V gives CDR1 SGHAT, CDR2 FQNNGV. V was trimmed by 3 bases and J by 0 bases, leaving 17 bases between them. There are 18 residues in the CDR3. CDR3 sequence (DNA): TGTGCCAGCAGCTTGTCGTTTTGGGACAACCCGAACACCGGGGAGCTGTTTTTT. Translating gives CASSLSFWDNPNTGELFF.

The CDR3 DNA is TGTGCCAGTGATAAGGACAGAGCAACTAATGAAAAACTGTTTTTT. Translated, it gives CASDKDRATNEKLFF. This chain uses TRBV7-9 with TRBJ1-4; TRBD1 might be the D (6 bases). Germline V gene lookup returns CDR1 SEHNR and CDR2 FQNEAQ (reference sequence). V was cut by 9 bases and J by 0 bases, with 14 bases left in between. This CDR3 comprises 15 residues.

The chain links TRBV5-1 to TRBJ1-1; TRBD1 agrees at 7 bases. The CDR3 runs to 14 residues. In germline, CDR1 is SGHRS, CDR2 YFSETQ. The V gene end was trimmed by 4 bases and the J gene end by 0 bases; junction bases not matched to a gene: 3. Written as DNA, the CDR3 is TGCGCCAGCAGCCCGACAGGGATGAACACTGAAGCTTTCTTT. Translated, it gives CASSPTGMNTEAFF.

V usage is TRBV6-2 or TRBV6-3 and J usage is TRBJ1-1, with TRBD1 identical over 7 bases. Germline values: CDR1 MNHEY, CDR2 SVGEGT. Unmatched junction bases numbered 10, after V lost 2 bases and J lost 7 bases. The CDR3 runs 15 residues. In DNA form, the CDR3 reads TGTGCCAGCAGTTACCCGGGAGGGGGCCGAGGTGAAGCTTTCTTT. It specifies CASSYPGGGRGEAFF.